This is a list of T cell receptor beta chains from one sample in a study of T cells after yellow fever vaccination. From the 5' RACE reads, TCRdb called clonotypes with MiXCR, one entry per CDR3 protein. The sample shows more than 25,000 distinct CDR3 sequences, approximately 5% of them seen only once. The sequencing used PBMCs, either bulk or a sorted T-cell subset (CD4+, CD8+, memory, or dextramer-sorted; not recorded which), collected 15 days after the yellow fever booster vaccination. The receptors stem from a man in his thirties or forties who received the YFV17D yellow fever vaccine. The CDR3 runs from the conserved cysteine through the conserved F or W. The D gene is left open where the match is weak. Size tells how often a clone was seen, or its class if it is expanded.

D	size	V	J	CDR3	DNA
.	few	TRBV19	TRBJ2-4	CASSRGRTAQDIQYF	TGTGCCAGTAGCAGGGGACGGACAGCCCAGGACATTCAGTACTTC
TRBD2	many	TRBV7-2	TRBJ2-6	CASSSTSGTGANVLTF	TGTGCCAGCAGCTCGACTAGCGGGACAGGGGCCAACGTCCTGACTTTC
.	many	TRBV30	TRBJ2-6	CASTQSSWWANVLTF	TGTGCCTCCACCCAGTCTAGTTGGTGGGCCAACGTCCTGACTTTC
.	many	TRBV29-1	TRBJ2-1	CSVPGRDFYNEQFF	TGCAGCGTTCCGGGCCGGGACTTTTACAATGAGCAGTTCTTC
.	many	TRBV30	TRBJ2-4	CAWSTAVGAKNIQYF	TGTGCCTGGAGTACGGCGGTCGGAGCCAAAAACATTCAGTACTTC
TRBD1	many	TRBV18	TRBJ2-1	CATQQGVARDEQFF	TGTGCCACCCAGCAGGGGGTGGCGAGGGATGAGCAGTTCTTC
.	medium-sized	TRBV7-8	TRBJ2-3	CASYSGSYTDTQYF	TGTGCCAGCTACTCGGGATCTTACACAGATACGCAGTATTTT
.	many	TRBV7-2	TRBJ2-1	CAGAVAGPGNEQFF	TGTGCCGGAGCGGTGGCGGGCCCAGGGAATGAGCAGTTCTTC
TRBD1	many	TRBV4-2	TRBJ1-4	CASSQDPRGREKLFF	TGTGCCAGCAGCCAAGATCCCAGGGGGCGCGAAAAACTGTTTTTT
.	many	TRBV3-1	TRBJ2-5	CASSQAVVQETQYF	TGTGCCAGCAGCCAAGCCGTCGTCCAAGAGACCCAGTACTTC
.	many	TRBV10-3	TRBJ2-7	CAISESQRHSYEQYF	TGTGCCATCAGTGAGTCTCAGCGACACTCCTACGAGCAGTACTTC
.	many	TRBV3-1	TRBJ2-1	CASSQPPGNNEQFF	TGTGCCAGCAGCCAACCGCCAGGGAACAATGAGCAGTTCTTC
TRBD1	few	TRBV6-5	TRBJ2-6	CASSRQGVGGANVLTF	TGTGCCAGCAGTCGACAGGGGGTGGGGGGGGCCAACGTCCTGACTTTC
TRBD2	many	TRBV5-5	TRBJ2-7	CASSIAGGGTSYEQYF	TGTGCCAGCAGCATAGCGGGCGGGGGGACCTCCTACGAGCAGTACTTC
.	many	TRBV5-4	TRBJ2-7	CASSLGPAVTYEQYF	TGTGCCAGCAGCTTGGGCCCGGCGGTAACCTACGAGCAGTACTTC
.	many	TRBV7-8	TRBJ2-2	CASSPVTGELFF	TGTGCCAGCAGCCCAGTAACGGGGGAGCTGTTTTTT
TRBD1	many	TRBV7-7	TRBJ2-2	CASSKGTGDTGELFF	TGTGCCAGCAGCAAGGGAACAGGGGACACCGGGGAGCTGTTTTTT
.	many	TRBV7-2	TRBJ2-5	CASSSTPRGRWETQYF	TGTGCCAGCAGCTCGACCCCTAGGGGGAGGTGGGAGACCCAGTACTTC
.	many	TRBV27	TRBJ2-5	CASSSYPAGETQYF	TGTGCCAGCAGTTCTTACCCGGCGGGAGAGACCCAGTACTTC
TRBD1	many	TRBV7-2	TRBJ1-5	CASSLGTGRNQPQHF	TGTGCCAGCAGCTTAGGGACAGGGAGGAATCAGCCCCAGCATTTT
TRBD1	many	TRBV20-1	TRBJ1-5	CSARDTRQGDNQPQHF	TGCAGTGCTAGAGACACAAGGCAGGGGGACAATCAGCCCCAGCATTTT
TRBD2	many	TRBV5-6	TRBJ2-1	CASVRSGGPKNYNEQFF	TGTGCCAGCGTTAGGTCGGGAGGGCCTAAAAACTACAATGAGCAGTTCTTC
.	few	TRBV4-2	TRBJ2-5	CASSRGTNQETQYF	TGTGCCAGCAGCCGTGGGACAAACCAAGAGACCCAGTACTTC
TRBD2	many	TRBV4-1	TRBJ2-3	CASSQDYVTSATSTDTQYF	TGCGCCAGCAGCCAAGATTATGTGACTAGCGCGACTAGCACAGATACGCAGTATTTT
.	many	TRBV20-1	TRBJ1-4	CSAQMGSTNEKLFF	TGCAGTGCACAGATGGGGAGCACTAATGAAAAACTGTTTTTT
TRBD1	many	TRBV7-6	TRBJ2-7	CASSTGQGNEQYF	TGTGCCAGCAGCACGGGACAGGGGAACGAGCAGTACTTC
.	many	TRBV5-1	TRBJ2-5	CASSTQQRAQETQYF	TGCGCCAGCAGCACACAACAGAGAGCCCAAGAGACCCAGTACTTC
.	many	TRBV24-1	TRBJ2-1	CATSGQGRRDNRNLNEQFF	TGTGCCACCAGTGGCCAAGGTAGGCGGGACAACCGGAACCTCAATGAGCAGTTCTTC
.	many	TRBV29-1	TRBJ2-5	CSVEANGETQYF	TGCAGCGTTGAGGCGAACGGAGAGACCCAGTACTTC
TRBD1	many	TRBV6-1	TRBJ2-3	CASSATGFLTDTQYF	TGTGCCAGCAGTGCGACAGGGTTTTTAACAGATACGCAGTATTTT
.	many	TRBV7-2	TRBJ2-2	CASSLEGIMAGELFF	TGTGCCAGCAGCTTGGAGGGGATCATGGCCGGGGAGCTGTTTTTT
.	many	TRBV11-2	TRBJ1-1	CASSSRGGGSAEAFF	TGTGCCAGCAGCTCACGGGGCGGGGGGTCGGCTGAAGCTTTCTTT
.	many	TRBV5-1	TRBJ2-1	CASSLVAGPYNEQFF	TGCGCCAGCAGCTTGGTGGCGGGACCCTACAATGAGCAGTTCTTC
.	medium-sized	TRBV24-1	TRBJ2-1	CATSDWRQEQFF	TGTGCCACCAGTGACTGGAGACAAGAGCAGTTCTTC
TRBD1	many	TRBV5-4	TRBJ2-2	CASSRGQGTTGELFF	TGTGCCAGCAGCCGTGGACAGGGGACCACCGGGGAGCTGTTTTTT
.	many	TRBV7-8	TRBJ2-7	CASSFNYWEQYF	TGTGCCAGCAGCTTTAATTACTGGGAGCAGTACTTC
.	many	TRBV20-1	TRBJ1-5	CSARGGNQPQHF	TGCAGTGCTAGAGGGGGGAATCAGCCCCAGCATTTT
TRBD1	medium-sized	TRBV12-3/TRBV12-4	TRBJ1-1	CASVQGRMNTEAFF	TGTGCCAGCGTACAGGGGAGAATGAACACTGAAGCTTTCTTT
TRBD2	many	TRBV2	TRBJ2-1	CASNKLAGVNNEQFF	TGTGCCAGCAATAAACTAGCGGGAGTAAACAATGAGCAGTTCTTC
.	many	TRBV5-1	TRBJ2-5	CASSLGVTPAGETQYF	TGCGCCAGCAGCTTAGGTGTCACCCCGGCGGGAGAGACCCAGTACTTC
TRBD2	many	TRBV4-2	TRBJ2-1	CASSQGLAEPYNEQFF	TGTGCCAGCAGCCAAGGACTAGCGGAACCCTACAATGAGCAGTTCTTC
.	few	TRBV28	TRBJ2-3	CASSLWPDTQYF	TGTGCCAGCAGTTTATGGCCAGATACGCAGTATTTT
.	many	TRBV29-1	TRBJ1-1	CSVETGQISWRGEAFF	TGCAGCGTTGAAACAGGGCAGATCTCGTGGAGGGGTGAAGCTTTCTTT
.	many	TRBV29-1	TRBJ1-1	CSVDKTDEAFF	TGCAGCGTTGACAAGACGGATGAAGCTTTCTTT
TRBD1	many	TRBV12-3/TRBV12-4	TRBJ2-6	CASSLGRTGVTGANVLTF	TGTGCCAGCAGTTTAGGACGCACAGGGGTAACTGGGGCCAACGTCCTGACTTTC